These 3 T cell receptor beta chains were all obtained from the same sample, sequenced in a study of blood T cell repertoires in COVID-19. Sequencing used immunoSEQ multiplex PCR; TCRdb keeps in-frame clones, though not all of them. In the table there are approximately 200,000 clones, more than 70% of which are singletons. Material for sequencing was peripheral blood. These receptors originate from a woman in her thirties with acute or convalescent COVID-19.

The chain joins TRBV7-8 to TRBJ1-2, with a tentative D call TRBD1 (5 bases). The CDR3 runs to 13 residues. V was shortened by 5 bases and J by 4 bases, with 11 bases between the two germline ends. Germline V gene lookup returns CDR1 SGHVS and CDR2 FQNEAQ. The CDR3 DNA is TGTGCCAGCAGCCTAGGGACTGCCTATGGCTACACCTTC. Protein sequence: CASSLGTAYGYTF.

CDR3 sequence (DNA): TGTGCCAGCAGGTCAGGACAGTATTATGGCTACACCTTC. As protein: CASRSGQYYGYTF. The chain couples TRBV6-6 to TRBJ1-2, with a tentative D call TRBD1 (6 bases). The CDR3 is 13 residues long. V lost 6 bases and J lost 5, with 13 bases in between. The germline CDR1 and CDR2 sequences are MNHNY and SVGAGI (reference sequence).

The V gene is TRBV20-1, the J gene TRBJ2-1; D possibly corresponds to TRBD2 (5 bases). This CDR3 contains 11 residues. V was clipped by 5 bases and J by 6 bases, with 8 bases between them. The germline V gene has CDR1 DFQATT and CDR2 SNEGSKA (reference sequence). CDR3 sequence reads: CSALDFNEQFF. The CDR3 nucleotides are TGCAGTGCTTTGGACTTCAATGAGCAGTTCTTC.